The source of this T cell receptor (beta chain) is a study of blood T cell repertoires in COVID-19. Study background: The samples span acute and convalescent COVID-19 from the United States, Italy and Spain. In each case, the material was cDNA or gDNA derived from T cells, B-cell-depleted T cells, or PBMCs.

As processed by the authors: Amplification of reference gene primers was used by the study to estimate nucleated cell counts. Using immunoSEQ multiplex PCR, the repertoire was profiled, and TCRdb retains in-frame clones only, with some absent. The DNA gave D and trimming, while V, J and clone size come from that table. The sample gives more than 85,000 clones, 90% of which show up once; roughly 1.7% is in the top ten. V shed 4 bases and J 1 base; nucleotides not matched to a gene: 7. This CDR3 region has 16 residues. Germline lookup yields CDR1 SEHNR and CDR2 FQNEAQ (reference sequence). The chain has TRBV7-9 and TRBJ2-5; 9 nucleotides line up with TRBD1. The sequence came from a man in his fifties or sixties with acute or convalescent COVID-19. What was sequenced was peripheral blood. In DNA form, the CDR3 reads TGTGCCAGCAGCTCCCGACAGGGGGTACCCCAAGAGACCCAGTACTTC. It specifies CASSSRQGVPQETQYF.